The 18 T cell receptor beta chains below were found in one sample sequenced in a study of cytomegalovirus exposure and HLA in healthy donors. Primers for the PCR totalled 60 Vbeta and 13 Jbeta. Produced via immunoSEQ multiplex PCR; TCRdb's table is partial and in-frame only. The data hold 120,000 or so clones, with approximately 68% observed a single time. The sample consisted of PBMCs. The receptors stem from a man aged 25-40 years in good health and CMV-seropositive.

The chain uses TRBV18 and TRBJ1-1; D remains unclear. Trimming removed 6 bases at V and 0 bases at J, with 20 bases between. From germline, CDR1 is KGHSH and CDR2 LQKENI. CDR3 length: 17 residues. As DNA, the CDR3 is TGTGCCAGCTCCGACCGGGTTTTGGCAGTTATGAACACTGAAGCTTTCTTT. Translation: CASSDRVLAVMNTEAFF.

The chain couples TRBV7-2 to TRBJ1-5, with 9 nucleotides matching TRBD1. Germline-derived CDR1 and CDR2 are SGHTA and FQGNSA. With V trimmed by 5 bases and J by 9 bases, 8 bases remained unmatched. The CDR3 consists of 14 residues. CDR3 DNA: TGTGCCAGCAGCCCGACAGGGGGGGTTCGGCCCCAGCATTTT. This translates into CASSPTGGVRPQHF. The full variable domain, rest sourced from reference TRBV7-2 and TRBJ1-5, is GAGVSQSPSNKVTEKGKDVELRCDPISGHTALYWYRQSLGQGLEFLIYFQGNSAPDKSGLPSDRFSAERTGGSVSTLTIQRTQQEDSAVYLCASSPTGGVRPQHFGDGTRLSIL.

In its sample, this clone was seen a few times. This chain connects TRBV10-3 to TRBJ2-5; a possible D gene is TRBD1 (5 bases). The tail of the sequence fits TRBJ2-7 better, so the J call may be wrong. The CDR3 is made up of 15 amino acids. Germline CDR1 is ENHRY and CDR2 is SYGVKD. CDR3 bases: TGTGCCATCAGTGAGACTGGGGCGACGTCCTACGAGCAGTACTTC. It codes for CAISETGATSYEQYF.

This clone was detected only a few times. The gene calls are TRBV5-1 and TRBJ1-1, with D possibly being TRBD1 (5 bases). From germline, CDR1 is SGHRS and CDR2 YFSETQ. Trimming took off 0 bases at V and 5 bases at J, with 5 bases between the two ends. The CDR3 spans 12 residues. The CDR3 region is CASSLEGTEAFF. The CDR3 DNA reads as TGCGCCAGCAGCTTGGAGGGGACTGAAGCTTTCTTT.

The rearrangement links TRBV27 to TRBJ1-2; TRBD1 matches 7 bases. Germline CDR1 MNHEY, CDR2 SMNVEV (reference sequence). Germline trimming cut 8 bases from V and 0 bases from J; bases unmatched to any gene: 6. This CDR3 has 14 amino acids. The CDR3 coding sequence is TGTGCCAGCGCGGGGACAGTTACTAACTATGGCTACACCTTC. Translation: CASAGTVTNYGYTF.

The chain combines TRBV28 with TRBJ2-1; 10 positions match TRBD2. With 5 bases clipped from V and 7 bases from J, the junction kept 5 bases outside the gene matches. The length of the CDR3 is 14 residues. Germline V gene sequence: CDR1 MDHEN, CDR2 SYDVKM. The CDR3 bases are TGTGCCAGCAGTCCGGGACTAGCGAGTAATGAGCAGTTCTTC. Its protein is CASSPGLASNEQFF. Full variable domain (missing parts from reference TRBV28 and TRBJ2-1): DVKVTQSSRYLVKRTGEKVFLECVQDMDHENMFWYRQDPGLGLRLIYFSYDVKMKEKGDIPEGYSVSREKKERFSLILESASTNQTSMYLCASSPGLASNEQFFGPGTRLTVL.

J is TRBJ2-1 and V is TRBV5-1; D is ambiguous. Germline V CDR1 and CDR2: SGHRS, YFSETQ. The CDR3 length is 14 residues. V gave up 0 bases and J gave up 1 base, with 5 bases separating them. The CDR3: CASSLAVSYNEQFF. CDR3 DNA sequence: TGCGCCAGCAGCTTGGCGGTTTCCTACAATGAGCAGTTCTTC. The variable domain in full, with the rest retrieved from reference TRBV5-1 and TRBJ2-1, is KAGVTQTPRYLIKTRGQQVTLSCSPISGHRSVSWYQQTPGQGLQFLFEYFSETQRNKGNFPGRFSGRQFSNSRSEMNVSTLELGDSALYLCASSLAVSYNEQFFGPGTRLTVL.

This clone appeared a few times. This rearrangement joins TRBV7-2 to TRBJ2-7, with a possible D match to TRBD2 (6 bases). V lost 6 bases to trimming and J lost 0 bases, with 12 bases between them. The CDR3 runs to 14 residues. In germline, CDR1 is SGHTA, CDR2 FQGNSA. CDR3 region: CASSAGTYSYEQYF. CDR3 coding DNA: TGTGCCAGCAGTGCCGGGACTTACTCCTACGAGCAGTACTTC.

The V gene is TRBV9, the J gene TRBJ1-3, with a weak D call TRBD1 (6 bases). The CDR3 has 12 amino acids. Germline V CDR1 and CDR2: SGDLS, YYNGEE. With 7 bases removed from V and 9 bases from J, the gap between germline ends came to 14 bases. CDR3 sequence reads: CASGRTDSTIYF. Written as DNA, the CDR3 is TGTGCCAGCGGACGGACGGACAGCACCATATATTTT.

This clone was seen only a few times. The chain has TRBV7-9 and TRBJ1-1; 8 nucleotides agree with TRBD1. The length of the CDR3 is 19 residues. Looked up from germline, CDR1 is SEHNR and CDR2 is FQNEAQ (reference sequence). V gave up 1 base and J gave up 4 bases; unmatched junction bases: 17. CDR3 sequence reads: CASSLVRPGTGEWGTEAFF. The CDR3 nucleotides are TGTGCCAGCAGCTTAGTACGGCCCGGGACAGGTGAATGGGGCACTGAAGCTTTCTTT.

This sequence joins TRBV27 and TRBJ2-3, with a possible D match to TRBD2 (6 bases). This CDR3 comprises 12 residues. Germline CDR1 MNHEY, CDR2 SMNVEV (reference sequence). Trimming left V 3 bases short and J 8 bases short, with 9 bases between. CDR3 bases: TGTGCCAGCAGTTTGCGACTAGGTACGCAGTATTTT. Its protein product is CASSLRLGTQYF.

The chain employs TRBV2 and TRBJ2-3; 7 positions match TRBD1. Per germline, CDR1 SNHLY and CDR2 FYNNEI. V was clipped by 5 bases and J by 0 bases; unmatched bases: 2. This CDR3 is 14 amino acids long. CDR3 residues: CASSPRGSTDTQYF. The DNA for the CDR3 is TGTGCCAGCAGTCCCAGGGGGAGCACAGATACGCAGTATTTT.

In this sample, this clone turned up a few times. The V and J genes are TRBV7-2 and TRBJ1-4; maybe TRBD1 (6 bases). Germline loops: CDR1 SGHTA, CDR2 FQGNSA. Trimming pared 2 bases from V and 0 bases from J, leaving 7 bases between. CDR3 length: 15 residues. The CDR3 sequence: CASSLQGTTNEKLFF. The CDR3 DNA is TGTGCCAGCAGCTTACAGGGGACAACTAATGAAAAACTGTTTTTT. The variable domain in full, completed from reference TRBV7-2 and TRBJ1-4, reads GAGVSQSPSNKVTEKGKDVELRCDPISGHTALYWYRQSLGQGLEFLIYFQGNSAPDKSGLPSDRFSAERTGGSVSTLTIQRTQQEDSAVYLCASSLQGTTNEKLFFGSGTQLSVL.

The genes are TRBV5-6 and TRBJ1-1; D not resolved. CDR1 and CDR2 from the germline V gene are SGHDT and YYEEEE. The length of the CDR3 is 15 residues. Deletions cut 1 base from V and 4 bases from J, with 14 bases between. CDR3 sequence: CASSLFGLTGTEAFF. DNA for the CDR3: TGTGCCAGCAGCTTGTTTGGCCTTACGGGCACTGAAGCTTTCTTT.

The chain carries TRBV5-1 and TRBJ1-1; tentative D call: TRBD1 (5 bases). The CDR3 has 14 amino acids. V was cut by 2 bases and J by 7 bases, with 15 bases left in between. Germline lookup yields CDR1 SGHRS and CDR2 YFSETQ. CDR3 in DNA: TGCGCCAGCAGCTTATACAGGATACGAGATGAAGCTTTCTTT. It yields the protein CASSLYRIRDEAFF.

The V call is TRBV29-1, the J call TRBJ1-3; D uncertain. This CDR3 region has 13 residues. The V gene's germline CDR1 is SQVTM and CDR2 ANQGSEA. V dropped 4 bases and J dropped 3 bases, with 10 bases sitting between them. The CDR3 nucleotides are TGCAGCGTTGTTACCAGGATTGGAAACACCATATATTTT. Translating it yields CSVVTRIGNTIYF. Supplemented by reference TRBV29-1 and TRBJ1-3, the full variable domain reads SAVISQKPSRDICQRGTSLTIQCQVDSQVTMMFWYRQQPGQSLTLIATANQGSEATYESGFVIDKFPISRPNLTFSTLTVSNMSPEDSSIYLCSVVTRIGNTIYFGEGSWLTVV.

This clone was found a few times. This chain links TRBV5-4 with TRBJ2-1; TRBD2 agrees at 8 bases. This CDR3 comprises 16 residues. V was clipped by 4 bases and J by 3 bases; unmatched bases: 9. CDR1 is SGHNT, CDR2 YYREEE, per germline (reference sequence). DNA for the CDR3: TGTGCCAGCAGCCCAGATCCCGGGAGGGGCTACAATGAGCAGTTCTTC. Its protein product is CASSPDPGRGYNEQFF.

This chain links TRBV19 with TRBJ1-4, with 10 nucleotides matching TRBD1. Trimming at V came to 4 bases and at J to 7 bases, leaving 0 bases not matched to a gene. This CDR3 spans 13 amino acids. Germline-derived CDR1 and CDR2 are LNHDA and SQIVND (reference sequence). CDR3 region: CASSRTGGEKLFF. The CDR3 bases are TGTGCCAGTAGTAGGACAGGGGGTGAAAAACTGTTTTTT.